Reported below is one T cell receptor beta chain. The antigen remains unidentified. Assay execution took place at the deep level. For each subset, genomic DNA was distributed in equal portions over several immunoSEQ plates. Generated by immunoSEQ multiplex PCR, the TCRdb table keeps only in-frame clones and is missing some. The data contain roughly 2.2 million clones, over 90% of them singletons. These data originate in a study of shared clonotypes between healthy human individuals. Background on the study: The study used three CD4 naive, three CD4 memory, two CD8 naive and one CD8 memory plate per donor. Study-level results: Against clonotypes common to all four donors, non-shared ones had lower generation probabilities.

CDR3 length: 15 residues. J was trimmed by 7 bases and V by 6 bases; bases with no gene match: 6. The germline gives CDR1 SNHLY, CDR2 FYNNEI. The receptor comes from a man between 18 and 29 years old in good health. Some clones in this sample may be carry-over from other donors' samples. Sample: naive CD4+ T cells from PBMCs. Indicated subset: CD45RA+ positively selected. This chain uses TRBV2 with TRBJ2-2; TRBD1 agrees at 12 bases. Written as DNA, the CDR3 is TGTGCCAGCAGGCCTGGGACAGGGGGCGGCGGGGAGCTGTTTTTT. This encodes CASRPGTGGGGELFF.